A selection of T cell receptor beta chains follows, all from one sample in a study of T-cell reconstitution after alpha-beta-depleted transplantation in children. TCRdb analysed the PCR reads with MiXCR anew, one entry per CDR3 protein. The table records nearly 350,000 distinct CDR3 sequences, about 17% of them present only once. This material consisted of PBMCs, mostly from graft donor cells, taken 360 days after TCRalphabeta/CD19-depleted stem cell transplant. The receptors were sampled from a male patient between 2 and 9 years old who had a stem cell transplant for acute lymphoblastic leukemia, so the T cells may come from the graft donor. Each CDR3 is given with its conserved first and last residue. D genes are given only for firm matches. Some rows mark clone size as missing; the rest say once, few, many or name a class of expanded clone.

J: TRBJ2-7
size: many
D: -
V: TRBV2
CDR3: CASRSETGRFYEQYF
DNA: TGTGCCAGCAGGAGTGAGACAGGACGATTCTACGAGCAGTACTTC

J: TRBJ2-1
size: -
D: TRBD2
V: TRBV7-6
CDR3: CASSLMREGPYNEQFF
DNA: TGTGCCAGCAGCTTAATGCGGGAGGGTCCCTACAATGAGCAGTTCTTC

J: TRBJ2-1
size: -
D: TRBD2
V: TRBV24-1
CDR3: CATSDSSGSRHNEQFF
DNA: TGTGCCACCAGTGACTCTAGCGGGAGTCGCCACAATGAGCAGTTCTTC

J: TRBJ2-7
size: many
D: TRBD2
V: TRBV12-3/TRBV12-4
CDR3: CASSPLAGAVIEQYF
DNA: TGTGCCAGCAGTCCACTAGCGGGAGCGGTTATCGAGCAGTACTTC

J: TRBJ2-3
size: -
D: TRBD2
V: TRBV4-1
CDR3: CASSQLAGGPRLYTDTQYF
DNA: TGCGCCAGCAGCCAACTAGCGGGAGGGCCACGACTCTACACAGATACGCAGTATTTT

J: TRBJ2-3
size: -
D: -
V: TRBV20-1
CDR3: CSARGTGRLDTQYF
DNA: TGCAGTGCCCGTGGGACGGGGAGACTAGATACGCAGTATTTT

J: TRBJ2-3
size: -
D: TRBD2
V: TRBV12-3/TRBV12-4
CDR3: CASSPTSGRAPDTQYF
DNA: TGTGCCAGCAGTCCGACTAGCGGGAGGGCCCCGGATACGCAGTATTTT

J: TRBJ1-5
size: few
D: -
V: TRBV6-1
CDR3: CASSRTSTGITQPQHF
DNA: TGTGCCAGCAGTCGAACCTCCACAGGGATCACTCAGCCCCAGCATTTT

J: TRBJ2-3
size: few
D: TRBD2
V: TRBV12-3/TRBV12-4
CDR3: CASSKTSPTDTQYF
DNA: TGTGCCAGCAGCAAGACTAGCCCCACAGATACGCAGTATTTT

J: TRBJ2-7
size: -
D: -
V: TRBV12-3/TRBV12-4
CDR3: CASSLRRGTAWGYEQYF
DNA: TGTGCCAGCAGTTTACGGAGAGGGACGGCCTGGGGCTACGAGCAGTACTTC

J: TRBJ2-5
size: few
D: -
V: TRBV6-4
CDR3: CASNRAGRETQYF
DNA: TGTGCCAGCAATCGGGCAGGGAGAGAGACCCAGTACTTC

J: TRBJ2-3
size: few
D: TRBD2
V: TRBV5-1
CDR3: CASSLWTSGSTGDTQYF
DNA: TGCGCCAGCAGCTTGTGGACTAGCGGGAGTACGGGAGATACGCAGTATTTT

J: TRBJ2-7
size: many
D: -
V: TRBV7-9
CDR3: CASSDSWASYEQYF
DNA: TGTGCCAGCAGCGACTCATGGGCTAGCTACGAGCAGTACTTC

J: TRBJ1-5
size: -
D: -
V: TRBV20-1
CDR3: CSASLAGAQPQHF
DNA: TGCAGTGCTAGTCTGGCAGGTGCTCAGCCCCAGCATTTT

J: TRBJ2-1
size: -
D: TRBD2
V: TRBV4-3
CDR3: CASSQEGTINEQFF
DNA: TGCGCCAGCAGCCAAGAAGGGACTATAAATGAGCAGTTCTTC

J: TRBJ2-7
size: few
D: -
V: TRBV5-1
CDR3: CASSWGPTYEQYF
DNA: TGCGCCAGCAGCTGGGGGCCTACCTACGAGCAGTACTTC

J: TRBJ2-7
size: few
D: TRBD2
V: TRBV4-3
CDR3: CASSRTSGLIYEQYF
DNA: TGCGCCAGCAGCCGTACTAGCGGACTAATCTACGAGCAGTACTTC

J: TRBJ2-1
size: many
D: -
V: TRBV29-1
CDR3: CSVLGRSSSYNEQFF
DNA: TGCAGCGTTCTGGGCAGATCGAGCTCCTACAATGAGCAGTTCTTC

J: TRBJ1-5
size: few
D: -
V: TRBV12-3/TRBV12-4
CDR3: CASSPTGNNQPQHF
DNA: TGTGCCAGCAGTCCGACAGGAAACAATCAGCCCCAGCATTTT

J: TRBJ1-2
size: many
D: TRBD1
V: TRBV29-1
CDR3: CSGGQGGGYTF
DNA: TGCAGCGGGGGACAGGGGGGCGGCTACACCTTC

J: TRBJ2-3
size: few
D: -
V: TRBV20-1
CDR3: CSARDGAGGADTQYF
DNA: TGCAGTGCTAGAGATGGGGCAGGGGGGGCAGATACGCAGTATTTT

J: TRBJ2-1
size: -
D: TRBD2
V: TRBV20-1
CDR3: CCARDPAGGSYSSYNEQFF
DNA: TGCTGTGCTAGAGATCCAGCGGGAGGGTCTTACAGCTCCTACAATGAGCAGTTCTTC

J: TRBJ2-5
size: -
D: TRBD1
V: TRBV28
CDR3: CASSFPRTGGETQYF
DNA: TGTGCCAGCAGTTTCCCGCGGACAGGTGGAGAGACCCAGTACTTC

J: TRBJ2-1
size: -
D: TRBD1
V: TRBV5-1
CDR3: CASSRDRGPGNEQFF
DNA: TGCGCCAGCAGCCGGGACAGGGGGCCGGGGAATGAGCAGTTCTTC

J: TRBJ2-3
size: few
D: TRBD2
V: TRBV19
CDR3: CASSIGGTTDTQYF
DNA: TGTGCCAGTAGTATCGGGGGGACCACAGATACGCAGTATTTT

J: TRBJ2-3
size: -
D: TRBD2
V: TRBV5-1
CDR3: CASSPGLAGAEPDTQYF
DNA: TGCGCCAGCAGCCCCGGACTAGCGGGAGCTGAACCAGATACGCAGTATTTT

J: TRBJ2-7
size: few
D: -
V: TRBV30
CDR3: CAWSPSYEQYF
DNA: TGTGCCTGGAGTCCAAGCTACGAGCAGTACTTC

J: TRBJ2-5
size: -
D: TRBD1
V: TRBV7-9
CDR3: CASRPRDRVETQYF
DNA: TGTGCCAGCAGGCCCCGGGACAGGGTAGAGACCCAGTACTTC

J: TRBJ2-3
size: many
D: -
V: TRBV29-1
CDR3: CSVDKGGAGTDTQYF
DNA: TGCAGCGTTGACAAGGGGGGGGCGGGCACAGATACGCAGTATTTT

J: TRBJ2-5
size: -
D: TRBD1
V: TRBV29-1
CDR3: CSVEASEGDSKETQYF
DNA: TGCAGCGTTGAAGCCAGCGAAGGGGACAGTAAAGAGACCCAGTACTTC

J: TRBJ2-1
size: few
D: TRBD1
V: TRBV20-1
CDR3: CSATGQGTLSSYNEQFF
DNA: TGCAGTGCGACCGGACAGGGGACGCTGAGCTCCTACAATGAGCAGTTCTTC

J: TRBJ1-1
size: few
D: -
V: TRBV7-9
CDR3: CASSLRLWGGDTEAFF
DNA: TGTGCCAGCAGCTTACGCCTCTGGGGAGGAGACACTGAAGCTTTCTTT

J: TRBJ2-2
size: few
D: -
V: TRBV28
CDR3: CASSPVRRPLFF
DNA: TGTGCCAGCAGCCCAGTCCGGAGACCGCTGTTTTTT